Below are 10 T cell receptor beta chains sequenced from a single sample in a study of technical replicates of blood from a few donors. Data came from immunoSEQ multiplex PCR; TCRdb stores just in-frame clones and leaves some out. The table has fewer than 95,000 clones, about 94% seen once. The sequenced sample was T cells isolated from PBMCs. Source of these receptors: a human donor in good health.

This clone was seen more than once but under ten times. The chain has TRBV4-1 and TRBJ1-4; TRBD1 matches at 7 bases. V dropped 4 bases and J dropped 6; count of bases not matched to a gene: 14. Germline assignment: CDR1 MGHRA and CDR2 YSYEKL. The CDR3 spans 17 residues. CDR3 protein: CASSRKTKGDRDEKLFF. CDR3 DNA sequence: TGCGCCAGCAGCCGCAAAACAAAGGGGGACAGAGATGAAAAACTGTTTTTT.

This chain connects TRBV4-1 to TRBJ2-5, with D possibly TRBD2 on 5 matching bases. The CDR3 has 14 amino acids. The V and J ends lost 1 base and 1 base respectively, with 7 bases between them. CDR1 is MGHRA, CDR2 YSYEKL, per germline. CDR3 amino acids: CASSQGTGQETQYF. Here the CDR3 DNA reads TGCGCCAGCAGCCAAGGGACTGGCCAAGAGACCCAGTACTTC.

This sequence joins TRBV4-2 and TRBJ1-5, with 7 bases aligning to TRBD1. CDR3 length: 15 residues. CDR1 is LGHNA, CDR2 YNFKEQ, per germline. Unmatched junction bases numbered 5, after V lost 1 base and J lost 5 bases. The CDR3 bases are TGTGCCAGCAGCCAAGTTGACAGGGTTGATCAGCCCCAGCATTTT. It is translated as CASSQVDRVDQPQHF.

The J gene is TRBJ1-5, the V gene TRBV4-2; D call uncertain. Germline V gene lookup returns CDR1 LGHNA and CDR2 YNFKEQ. Trimming removed 8 bases from V and 0 bases from J, with 29 bases in between. This CDR3 spans 20 amino acids. The CDR3 region has the DNA TGTGCCAGCGCACAACTAGACGACGTGTTCCACTATGTTAGCAATCAGCCCCAGCATTTT. Amino acids: CASAQLDDVFHYVSNQPQHF.

The rearrangement links TRBV2 to TRBJ2-1, with D maybe TRBD1 (7 bases). This CDR3 has 14 residues. V lost 5 bases, J lost 7 bases, and 15 bases lay in between. The germline V gene has CDR1 SNHLY and CDR2 FYNNEI. The DNA for the CDR3 is TGTGCCAGCAGTTTTCTGGCAGGGGGGAATGAGCAGTTCTTC. Its protein is CASSFLAGGNEQFF.

The CDR3 sequence is CASTRLGVGAFF. CDR3 bases: TGTGCCAGCACCAGACTCGGGGTTGGAGCTTTCTTT. The gene calls are TRBV6-6 and TRBJ1-1; D is unresolved. The CDR3 is made up of 12 amino acids. V was pared by 7 bases and J by 10 bases, with 16 bases between. Germline V gives CDR1 MNHNY, CDR2 SVGAGI (reference sequence).

The CDR3 loop is CASSYVSDAPQHF. The CDR3 region has the DNA TGTGCCAGCAGTTACGTCAGTGATGCGCCCCAGCATTTT. The rearrangement joins TRBV6-5 to TRBJ1-5; no firm D call. The CDR3 totals 13 residues. The germline V gene has CDR1 MNHEY and CDR2 SVGAGI. Trimming pared 2 bases from V and 9 bases from J, leaving 11 bases between.

The rearrangement links TRBV30 to TRBJ1-1, with 9 positions matching TRBD1. The CDR3 loop spans 14 amino acids. The germline V gene has CDR1 GTSNPN and CDR2 SVGIG (reference sequence). The trim removed 4 bases at V and 11 bases at J, leaving 14 bases unmatched. The CDR3 reads CAWIPGTGFSMAFF. CDR3 sequence (DNA): TGTGCCTGGATTCCCGGGACAGGGTTCTCGATGGCTTTCTTT. Complete variable domain (other parts from reference TRBV30 and TRBJ1-1): SQTIHQWPATLVQPVGSPLSLECTVEGTSNPNLYWYRQAAGRGLQLLFYSVGIGQISSEVPQNLSASRPQDRQFILSSKKLLLSDSGFYLCAWIPGTGFSMAFFGQGTRLTVV.

This rearrangement joins TRBV5-1 to TRBJ2-1; a possible D gene is TRBD2 (6 bases). Trimming took 4 bases from V and 2 from J, leaving 10 bases between them. CDR3 length equals 14 residues. Germline V CDR1 and CDR2: SGHRS, YFSETQ. The CDR3 nucleotides are TGCGCCAGCAGCCGGGACTTTCCCTACAATGAGCAGTTCTTC. Its protein product is CASSRDFPYNEQFF.

V and J are TRBV6-1 and TRBJ2-5, with D maybe TRBD1 (6 bases). V dropped 2 bases and J dropped 2 bases, with 12 bases sitting between them. The CDR3 length is 15 residues. Germline V gives CDR1 MNHNS, CDR2 SASEGT. The CDR3 spells CASSEIQGRQETQYF. Here the CDR3 DNA reads TGTGCCAGCAGTGAAATACAGGGTCGGCAAGAGACCCAGTACTTC.